This TCR beta chain was obtained from a study of kidney transplant recipient with SARS-CoV-2 infection. TCRdb re-derived calls from the reads in MiXCR, one entry per CDR3 protein. The data show fewer than 250,000 distinct CDR3 sequences, 29% seen once. The trim removed 6 bases at V and 6 bases at J, leaving 10 bases unmatched. The CDR3 covers 15 residues. Germline V gene lookup returns CDR1 SNHLY and CDR2 FYNNEI. This chain links TRBV2 with TRBJ2-3; the match to TRBD1 covers 9 bases. Sequenced material: a blood sample, taken at baseline and on roughly day 110 from a kidney transplant recipient. The receptor's source is a male patient in his 30s who had COVID-19 and was a kidney transplant recipient. Part of the T cells may come from the graft donor. CDR3 DNA: TGTGCCAGCAGACGCAACAGGGGGCTAGACGATACGCAGTATTTT. Protein: CASRRNRGLDDTQYF.